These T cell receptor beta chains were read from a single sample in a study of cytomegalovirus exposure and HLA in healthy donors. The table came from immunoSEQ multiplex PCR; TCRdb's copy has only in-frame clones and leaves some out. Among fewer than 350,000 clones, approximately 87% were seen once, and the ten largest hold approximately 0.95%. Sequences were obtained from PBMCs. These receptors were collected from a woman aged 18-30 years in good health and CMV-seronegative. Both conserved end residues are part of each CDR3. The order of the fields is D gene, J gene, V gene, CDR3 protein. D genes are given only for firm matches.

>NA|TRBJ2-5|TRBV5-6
CASSFSFALGETQYF
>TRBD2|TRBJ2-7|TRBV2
CASMREREGQYF
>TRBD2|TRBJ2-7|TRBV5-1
CASSLKWTSGRPSYEQYF
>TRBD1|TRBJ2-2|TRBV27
CASSSTRTGSAGELFF
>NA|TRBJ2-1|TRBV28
CASSLFLREQFF
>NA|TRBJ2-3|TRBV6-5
CASSYSRHLMVDTQYF
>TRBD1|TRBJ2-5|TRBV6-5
CASSNRGLGETQYF
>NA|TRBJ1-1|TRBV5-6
CASSARQTEAFF
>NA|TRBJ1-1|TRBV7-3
CASSFGGQTEAFF
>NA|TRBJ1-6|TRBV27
CASSNMRSPLHF
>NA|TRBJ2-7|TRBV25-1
CASSGAYEQYF
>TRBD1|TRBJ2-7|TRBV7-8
CASSPRQGSEQYF
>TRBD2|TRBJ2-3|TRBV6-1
CASSASGALTDTQYF
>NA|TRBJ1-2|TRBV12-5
CASGSDSRDYGYTF
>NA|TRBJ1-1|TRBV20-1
CSADGDTEAFF
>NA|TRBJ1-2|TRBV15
CATSRDKNGGGYTF
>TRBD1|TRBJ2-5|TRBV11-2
CASSRDRGHQETQYF
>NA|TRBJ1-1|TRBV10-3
CAILEGTEAFF
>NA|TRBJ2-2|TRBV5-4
CASSLGSGGNTGELFF
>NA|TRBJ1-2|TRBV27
CASSSVAGYGYTF
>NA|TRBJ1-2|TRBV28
CASSLATGGYTF
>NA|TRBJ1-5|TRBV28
CASRPGVSNQPQHF
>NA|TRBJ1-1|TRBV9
CASSVEGAGNTEAFF
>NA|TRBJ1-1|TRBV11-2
CASSYGAGLNTEAFF
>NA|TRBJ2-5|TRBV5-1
CASSLEEAATQYF
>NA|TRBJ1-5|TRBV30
CAWSGQGLTQPQHF
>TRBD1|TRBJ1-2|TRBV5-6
CASRLQGGGYTF
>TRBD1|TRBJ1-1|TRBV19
CASSIGTGRSEAFF
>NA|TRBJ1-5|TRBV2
CASKRAWSQPQHF
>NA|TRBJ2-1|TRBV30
CAWSVSNNEQFF
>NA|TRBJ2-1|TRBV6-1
CASSEAGGSYNEQFF
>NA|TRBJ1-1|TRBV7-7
CASSLTGNTEAFF
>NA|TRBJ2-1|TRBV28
CASSMGHRNEQFF
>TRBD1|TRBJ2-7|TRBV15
CATSREPQGGYEQYF
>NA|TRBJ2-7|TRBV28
CASTPDDRSSYEQYF
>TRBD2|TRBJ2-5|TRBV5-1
CASRGAGVLETQYF
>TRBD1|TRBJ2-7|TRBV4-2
CASSQSGTGAYEQYF
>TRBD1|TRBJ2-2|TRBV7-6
CASSQGTGGPGELFF
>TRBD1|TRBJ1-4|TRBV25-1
CASSEWDSRANEKLFF
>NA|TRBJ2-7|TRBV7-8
CASSFSGKTYEQYF
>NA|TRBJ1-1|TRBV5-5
CASSLGGDRPNTEAFF
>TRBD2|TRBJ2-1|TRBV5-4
CASSLAGTKYEQFF
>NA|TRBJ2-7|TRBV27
CASRWTSNVPYEQYF
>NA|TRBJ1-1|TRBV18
CASSPRIAGVTEAFF